This record concerns one T cell receptor (beta chain) sequence. What this receptor recognizes is not known. Within one base of it there is no much larger clone, and no base qualities were kept. This entry is derived from a study of T cells in Graves' hyperthyroidism and ophthalmopathy (dated by TCRdb to between 2018 and 2021). General notes on the study: Peripheral blood was collected at initial diagnosis, before any treatment. After sampling, hyperthyroidism patients received methimazole starting at 30 mg daily, and ophthalmopathy patients received high-dose intravenous methylprednisolone. To identify TCR V-J signatures that set the groups apart, the researchers used a discovery cohort of 90 to 100 patients, made up of 40 to 45 with Graves' ophthalmopathy and 57 with stable Graves' hyperthyroidism. The roughly 100 discovery patients were randomly divided into training and test sets at a 7:3 ratio. The study also compared thyroid tissue and blood T-cell repertoires from about six Graves' hyperthyroidism patients. Prospective prediction of ophthalmopathy was tested in an independent validation cohort consisting of 18 hyperthyroidism patients and some 16 patients who later progressed to ophthalmopathy. According to the paper, TCR Vbeta CDR3 sequencing was carried out on 120 to 150 peripheral blood samples, which came from approximately 43 ophthalmopathy, 80 or so hyperthyroidism and roughly 17 progressor patients. The paper's findings and limits, for the study overall: In validation, the model predicted progression to ophthalmopathy with roughly 66% sensitivity and 72% to 75% specificity, a median of roughly seven months before onset. Most expanded thyroid clonotypes (frequency above 0.001) were also detected in blood, suggesting blood repertoires may reflect thyroid immune responses. No statistical method was used to set the sample size in advance, and investigators knew the group allocation. A model built on a 13 V-J signature distinguished ophthalmopathy from stable hyperthyroidism, reaching over 85% sensitivity and about 81% specificity in cross-validation and 80%/75% in testing.

CDR1 and CDR2, looked up from the germline V gene, are KGHSH and LQKENI. The CDR3 measures 18 amino acids from cysteine to phenylalanine. The DNA shown is the 54-base CDR3, in frame from base 1. Germline trimming amounts to 0 bases on V and 4 bases on J, with 14 as the count of junction bases outside the gene matches. Amplification of TCR beta CDR3 regions was carried out from RNA transcripts. The first round of RT-PCR for the TCR CDR3 was performed with the HTBI primer set and the Qiagen OneStep RT-PCR kit. Libraries were constructed in a second round of multiplex PCR, after which size selection and purification were performed. The libraries were sequenced on an Illumina HiSeq2000 using paired-end 100 bp reads. The authors' analysis ran thus. SOAPnuke was used to process the raw data, throwing out any read that contained adapters or uncalled bases, had a mean Phred below 15, or lacked an exact constant-primer or identifier match. COPE v1.2.5 was used to merge the high-quality paired reads, and each unique nucleotide sequence was defined as a clonotype. Clonotypes were aligned to IMGT TRBV, TRBD and TRBJ reference segments using MiTCR v1.1. Analysis was restricted to V-J combinations with a frequency above 0.0001, which covered 99.2% of repertoires. A TCS score was defined as the ratio between F50 (clonal expansion) and ExV (chaos), using BLOSUM62-based TCRdist between CDR3 peptides within each V-J. Welch's t-statistics and random forest reduced roughly 500 V-J features to some 14, which were used in a naive Bayes classifier (R e1071). TCRdb redid the processing of the public reads, applying fastp at Q25 and MiXCR, and retained in-frame beta chains. Merged by CDR3 protein, the rows form single entries marked with the most common genes and DNA. These V and J calls rely on TCRdb rather than the paper's analysis. This sample is represented by around 440,000 distinct CDR3 sequences; around a sixth of them were singletons. The ten largest clones add up to around an eighth of the sample.

Graves' hyperthyroidism was defined as stable when no progression to ophthalmopathy occurred over 18 months of follow-up. Hyperthyroidism patients were newly diagnosed, had a disease duration of under 2 months, and were aged 18 to 65 years. Exclusion was applied to patients with uncontrolled infections, other autoimmune diseases, pregnancy or lactation. Diagnoses relied on clinical symptoms, serum thyroxine and TRAb, thyroid ultrasound and orbital computed tomography. PBMCs were separated from around 9.1 ml of fresh peripheral blood using Ficoll-Paque density gradient centrifugation. Total RNA was extracted using Trizol reagent, and RNA quality was assessed on an Agilent 2100 Bioanalyzer.

The receptor comes from a woman younger than 30 with Graves' hyperthyroidism. The specimen sequenced was blood. The V and J genes are TRBV18 and TRBJ2-5, with 7 bases matching TRBD2. The CDR3 region has the sequence CASSPPFLAGDLGETQYF. The DNA sequence reads TGTGCCAGCTCACCACCCTTCTTGGCGGGAGACTTAGGAGAGACCCAGTACTTC. With all but the CDR3 taken from the reference TRBV18 and TRBJ2-5 genes, the full variable domain is: NAGVMQNPRHLVRRRGQEARLRCSPMKGHSHVYWYRQLPEEGLKFMVYLQKENIIDESGMPKERFSAEFPKEGPSILRIQQVVRGDSAAYFCASSPPFLAGDLGETQYFGPGTRLLVL.